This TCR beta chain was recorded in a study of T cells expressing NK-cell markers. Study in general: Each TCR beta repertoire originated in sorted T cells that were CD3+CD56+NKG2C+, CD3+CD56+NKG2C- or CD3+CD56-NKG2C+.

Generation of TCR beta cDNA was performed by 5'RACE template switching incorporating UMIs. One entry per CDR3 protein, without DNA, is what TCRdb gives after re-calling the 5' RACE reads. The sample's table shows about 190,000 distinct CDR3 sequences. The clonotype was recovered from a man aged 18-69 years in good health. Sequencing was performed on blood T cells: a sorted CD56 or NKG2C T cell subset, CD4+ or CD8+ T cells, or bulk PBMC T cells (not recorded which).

This CDR3 reads CASSLWQNYNSPLHF. The V and J genes are TRBV28 and TRBJ1-6. This CDR3 has 15 residues. Germline CDR1 reads MDHEN; CDR2 reads SYDVKM.